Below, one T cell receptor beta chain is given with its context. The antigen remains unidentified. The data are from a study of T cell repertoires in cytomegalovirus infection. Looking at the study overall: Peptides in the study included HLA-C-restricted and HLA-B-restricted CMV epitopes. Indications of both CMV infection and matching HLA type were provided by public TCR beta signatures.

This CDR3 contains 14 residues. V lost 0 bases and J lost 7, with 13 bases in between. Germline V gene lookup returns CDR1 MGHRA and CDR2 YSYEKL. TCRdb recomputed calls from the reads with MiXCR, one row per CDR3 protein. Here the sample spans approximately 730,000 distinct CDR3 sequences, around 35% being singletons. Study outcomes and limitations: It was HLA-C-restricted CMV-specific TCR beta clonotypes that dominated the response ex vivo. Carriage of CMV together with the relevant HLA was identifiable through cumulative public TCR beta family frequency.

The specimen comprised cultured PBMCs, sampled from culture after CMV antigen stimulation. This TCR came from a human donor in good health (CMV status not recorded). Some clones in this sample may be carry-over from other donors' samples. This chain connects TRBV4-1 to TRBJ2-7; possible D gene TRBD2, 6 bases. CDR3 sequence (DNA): TGCGCCAGCAGCCAAGAAGCCCTAGGAGGGGAGCAGTACTTC. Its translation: CASSQEALGGEQYF.